This TCR beta chain was sequenced for a study of sequential checkpoint blockade in melanoma. General study findings and limits: T-cell fraction and clonality followed PD-L1 and CD8+ counts, not mutational load.

Treatment defined: randomized to nivolumab then ipilimumab (arm A) or the reverse (arm B). Repertoires were generated with immunoSEQ multiplex PCR, while TCRdb's copy carries only in-frame clones and drops some. The sample yields more than 1,500 clones, 20% to 25% seen once. Per the germline V gene, CDR1 is SGHNT and CDR2 is YYREEE (reference sequence). The CDR3 is 13 amino acids. The germline V and J ends were trimmed by 2 bases and 8 bases, with 13 bases remaining between them. The table lists this clone with many counts. The antigen remains undetermined. The chain couples TRBV5-4 to TRBJ1-2, with a weak D call TRBD1 (6 bases). The clonotype originates from a human donor with melanoma. Specimen: tumor tissue (inferred from file names), collected from a patient given nivolumab and ipilimumab in sequence. This CDR3 is CASSLGGAQGYTF. DNA for the CDR3: TGTGCCAGCAGCTTAGGGGGGGCTCAAGGCTACACCTTC.